These 14 T cell receptor beta chains share one sample of origin, sequenced in a study of cytotoxic CD8 clonotypes in ibrutinib-treated CLL. Only in-frame clones appear in the TCRdb table, and some are missing; sequencing was by immunoSEQ multiplex PCR. Counted here are some 130,000 clones, around 84% occurring once; the ten biggest clones make up 3.3%. The material was PBMCs, obtained after 24 months of ibrutinib treatment. These receptors originate from a human donor with chronic lymphocytic leukemia.

The V call is TRBV6-1, the J call TRBJ1-1; 10 bases match TRBD1. The germline V gene has CDR1 MNHNS and CDR2 SASEGT. The CDR3 has 15 amino acids. Losses at the gene ends were 7 bases for V and 5 bases for J; bases not matched to a gene: 10. CDR3 nucleotides: TGTGCCAGCATCCCCCTTGACAGGGGGCGAACTGAAGCTTTCTTT. Protein sequence: CASIPLDRGRTEAFF.

The genes are TRBV10-3 and TRBJ2-7, with 9 bases matching TRBD1. There are 15 residues in the CDR3. V shed 3 bases and J 2 bases; nucleotides not matched to a gene: 5. CDR1 ENHRY and CDR2 SYGVKD come from the germline V gene. The CDR3 DNA is TGTGCCATCAGTGATGGGACAGGGCGTCCCTACGAGCAGTACTTC. Translated: CAISDGTGRPYEQYF.

The V gene is TRBV13, the J gene TRBJ1-2; TRBD1 might be the D (5 bases). Trimming removed 5 bases from V and 4 bases from J, with 26 bases in between. The CDR3 has 18 amino acids. Germline assignment: CDR1 PRHDT and CDR2 FYEKMQ (reference sequence). CDR3 coding DNA: TGTGCCAGCAGCATGCGAGGGGCGACTGGGGAAGTAACCTATGGCTACACCTTC. Its translation is CASSMRGATGEVTYGYTF.

The J gene is TRBJ2-1, the V gene TRBV19; D is perhaps TRBD1 (6 bases). This CDR3 region has 13 residues. Trimming removed 3 bases at V and 5 bases at J, with 8 bases between. Germline lookup yields CDR1 LNHDA and CDR2 SQIVND (reference sequence). The CDR3 nucleotides are TGTGCCAGTAGTATCGCAGGGGACAATGAGCAGTTCTTC. Translated: CASSIAGDNEQFF. Complete variable domain (other parts from reference TRBV19 and TRBJ2-1): DGGITQSPKYLFRKEGQNVTLSCEQNLNHDAMYWYRQDPGQGLRLIYYSQIVNDFQKGDIAEGYSVSREKKESFPLTVTSAQKNPTAFYLCASSIAGDNEQFFGPGTRLTVL.

The rearrangement joins TRBV5-4 to TRBJ2-7; the match to TRBD1 covers 7 bases. The CDR3 contains 16 residues. The germline V gene encodes CDR1 SGHNT and CDR2 YYREEE (reference sequence). The trim removed 2 bases at V and 0 bases at J, leaving 8 bases unmatched. In DNA form, the CDR3 reads TGTGCCAGCAGCTTTCGTGTCGGGACAGACTCCTACGAGCAGTACTTC. Translated, it gives CASSFRVGTDSYEQYF.

The chain employs TRBV27 and TRBJ1-2; D possibly corresponds to TRBD1 (6 bases). Germline V gene sequence: CDR1 MNHEY, CDR2 SMNVEV (reference sequence). Between the trimmed V and J ends, which lost 6 bases and 0 bases, there was a span of 20 bases. CDR3 size: 17 residues. CDR3 amino acids: CASSNRDTGHPNYGYTF. CDR3 DNA sequence: TGTGCCAGCAGCAACAGGGATACAGGACATCCTAACTATGGCTACACCTTC.

A word on this clone: The same CDR3 can be traced to other DNA sequences in this sample. This chain uses TRBV18 with TRBJ1-1; possibly TRBD1 for D (6 bases). The CDR3 loop spans 14 amino acids. V was shortened by 1 base and J by 2 bases, with 8 bases between the two germline ends. Germline V lookup: CDR1 KGHSH, CDR2 LQKENI. CDR3 in amino acids: CASSPQQGNTEAFF. The CDR3 region has the DNA TGTGCCAGCTCACCACAACAGGGCAACACTGAAGCTTTCTTT.

The rearrangement joins TRBV11-3 to TRBJ2-1, with 7 bases fitting TRBD1. Germline CDR1 SGHNT, CDR2 YENEEA. This CDR3 region has 14 residues. J lost 5 bases, V lost 5 bases, and 6 bases had no gene match. The CDR3 is CASSPPTGNNEQFF. The CDR3 DNA reads as TGTGCCAGCAGCCCCCCGACAGGGAACAATGAGCAGTTCTTC.

This clone was recorded once. This chain joins TRBV19 and TRBJ1-2; perhaps TRBD1 as D (5 bases). The CDR3 extends over 16 amino acids. The V end lost 3 bases, the J end lost 4 bases, and 18 bases lay between the germline ends. Germline V gene lookup returns CDR1 LNHDA and CDR2 SQIVND (reference sequence). For the CDR3, the DNA is TGTGCCAGTAGTATCCTAGAAGGGGCGCATGGCTATGGCTACACCTTC. Its protein product is CASSILEGAHGYGYTF. Full variable domain (missing parts from reference TRBV19 and TRBJ1-2): DGGITQSPKYLFRKEGQNVTLSCEQNLNHDAMYWYRQDPGQGLRLIYYSQIVNDFQKGDIAEGYSVSREKKESFPLTVTSAQKNPTAFYLCASSILEGAHGYGYTFGSGTRLTVV.

The chain joins TRBV19 to TRBJ1-6; D not resolved. Germline CDR1 LNHDA, CDR2 SQIVND (reference sequence). V was pared by 6 bases and J by 0 bases, with 18 bases between. The CDR3 runs to 18 residues. The CDR3 DNA sequence: TGTGCCAGTAGCCTGGTCCAGGCCGTGAGCTCCTATAATTCACCCCTCCACTTT. Residues: CASSLVQAVSSYNSPLHF.

The genes are TRBV5-1 and TRBJ2-3; perhaps TRBD1 as D (5 bases). Germline assignment: CDR1 SGHRS and CDR2 YFSETQ. This CDR3 is 14 amino acids long. The V end was cut by 0 bases, the J end by 5 bases, with 10 bases between. The CDR3 sequence is CASSLGSGQDTQYF. CDR3 nucleotides: TGCGCCAGCAGCTTGGGTTCAGGGCAAGATACGCAGTATTTT.

DNA for the CDR3: TGTGCCAGCAGCGTCACAGGGGGCGTGGATGAAAAACTGTTTTTT. Translation: CASSVTGGVDEKLFF. The chain has TRBV9 and TRBJ1-4; 9 bases map to TRBD1. The germline V gene has CDR1 SGDLS and CDR2 YYNGEE. The CDR3 loop spans 15 amino acids. The trim removed 2 bases at V and 6 bases at J, leaving 5 bases unmatched. The whole variable domain, filled in from reference TRBV9 and TRBJ1-4, reads DSGVTQTPKHLITATGQRVTLRCSPRSGDLSVYWYQQSLDQGLQFLIQYYNGEERAKGNILERFSAQQFPDLHSELNLSSLELGDSALYFCASSVTGGVDEKLFFGSGTQLSVL.

This chain uses TRBV19 with TRBJ1-1; maybe TRBD1 (6 bases). The CDR3 has 16 residues. Germline assignment: CDR1 LNHDA and CDR2 SQIVND (reference sequence). V was trimmed by 6 bases and J by 2 bases, leaving 19 bases between them. As DNA, the CDR3 is TGTGCCAGTAGAACTATCAGGGGAAGACTAAACACTGAAGCTTTCTTT. Its translation is CASRTIRGRLNTEAFF.

The chain is built from TRBV12-5 and TRBJ2-3, with D hard to call. The CDR3 has 13 residues. With 6 bases removed from V and 1 base from J, the gap between germline ends came to 8 bases. The germline gives CDR1 LGHNT, CDR2 FRNRAP. The CDR3 here is CASGPSGTDTQYF. The DNA for the CDR3 is TGTGCTAGTGGCCCCTCGGGCACAGATACGCAGTATTTT.